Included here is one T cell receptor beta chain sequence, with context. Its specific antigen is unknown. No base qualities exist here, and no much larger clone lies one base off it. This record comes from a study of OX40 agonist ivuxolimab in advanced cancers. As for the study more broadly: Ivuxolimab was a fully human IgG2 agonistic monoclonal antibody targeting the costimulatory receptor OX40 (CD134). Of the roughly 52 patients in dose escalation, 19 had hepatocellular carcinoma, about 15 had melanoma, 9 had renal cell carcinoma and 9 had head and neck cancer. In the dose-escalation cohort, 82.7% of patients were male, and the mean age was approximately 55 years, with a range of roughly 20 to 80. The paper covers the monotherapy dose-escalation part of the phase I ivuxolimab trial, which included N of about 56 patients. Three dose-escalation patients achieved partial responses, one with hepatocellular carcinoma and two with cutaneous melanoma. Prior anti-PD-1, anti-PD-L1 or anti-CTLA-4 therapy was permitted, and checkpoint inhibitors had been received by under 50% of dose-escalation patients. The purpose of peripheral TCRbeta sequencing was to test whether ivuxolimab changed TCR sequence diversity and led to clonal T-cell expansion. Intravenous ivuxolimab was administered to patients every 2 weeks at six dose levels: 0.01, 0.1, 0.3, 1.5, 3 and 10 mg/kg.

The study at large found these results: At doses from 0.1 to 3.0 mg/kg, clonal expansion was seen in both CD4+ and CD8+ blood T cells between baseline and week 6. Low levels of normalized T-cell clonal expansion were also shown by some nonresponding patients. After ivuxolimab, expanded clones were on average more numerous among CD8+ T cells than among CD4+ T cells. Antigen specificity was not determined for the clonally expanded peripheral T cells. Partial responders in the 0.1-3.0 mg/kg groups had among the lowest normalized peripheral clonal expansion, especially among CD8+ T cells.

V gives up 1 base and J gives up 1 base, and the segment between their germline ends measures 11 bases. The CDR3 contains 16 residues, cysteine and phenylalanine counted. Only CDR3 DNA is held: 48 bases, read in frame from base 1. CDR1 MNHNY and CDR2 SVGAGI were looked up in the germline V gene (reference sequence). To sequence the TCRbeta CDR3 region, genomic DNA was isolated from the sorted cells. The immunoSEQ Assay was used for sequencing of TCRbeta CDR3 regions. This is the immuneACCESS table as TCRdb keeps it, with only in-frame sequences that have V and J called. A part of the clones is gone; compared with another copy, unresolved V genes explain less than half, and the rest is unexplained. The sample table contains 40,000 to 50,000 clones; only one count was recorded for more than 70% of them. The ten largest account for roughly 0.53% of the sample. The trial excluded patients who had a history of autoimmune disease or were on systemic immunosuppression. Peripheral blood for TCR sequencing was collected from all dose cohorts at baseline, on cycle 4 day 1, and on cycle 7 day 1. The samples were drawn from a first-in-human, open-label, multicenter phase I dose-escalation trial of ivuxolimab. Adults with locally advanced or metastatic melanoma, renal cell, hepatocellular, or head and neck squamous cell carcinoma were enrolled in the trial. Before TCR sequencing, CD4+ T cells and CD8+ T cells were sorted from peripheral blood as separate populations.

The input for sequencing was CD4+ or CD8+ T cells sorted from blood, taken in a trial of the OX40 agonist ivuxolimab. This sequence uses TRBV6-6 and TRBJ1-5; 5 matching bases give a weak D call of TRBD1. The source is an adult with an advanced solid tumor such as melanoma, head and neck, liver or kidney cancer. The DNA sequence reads TGTGCCAGCAGTTACTTAGGGGTAGGAAGCAATCAGCCCCAGCATTTT. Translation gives CASSYLGVGSNQPQHF.